The 8 T cell receptor beta chains reported below all come from one sample, sequenced in a study of shared clonotypes between healthy human individuals. The repertoire was sequenced with immunoSEQ multiplex PCR; TCRdb's copy has only in-frame clones and lacks some. This table has approximately 640,000 clones, less than 95% appearing once. Sequenced input: memory CD8+ T cells from PBMCs. Subset noted: CD45RO+ cells pooled with CCR7-negative TemRA cells. Receptors originate from a man in his late teens or twenties in good health. Some clones in this sample may be carry-over from other donors' samples.

The J gene is TRBJ2-1, the V gene TRBV27; D is unclear. The germline V gene has CDR1 MNHEY and CDR2 SMNVEV (reference sequence). Trimming took off 5 bases at V and 2 bases at J, with 7 bases between the two ends. There are 13 residues in the CDR3. CDR3: CASSLDTYNEQFF. The DNA of the CDR3 is TGTGCCAGCAGTCTAGACACCTACAATGAGCAGTTCTTC.

CDR3 protein: CASSPKWGNSNQPQHF. The CDR3 DNA follows: TGTGCCAGTAGTCCCAAATGGGGGAATAGCAATCAGCCCCAGCATTTT. This chain connects TRBV19 to TRBJ1-5; weak D call: TRBD1 (5 bases). The V end lost 5 bases, the J end lost 0 bases, and 14 bases lay between the germline ends. Germline V gene lookup returns CDR1 LNHDA and CDR2 SQIVND (reference sequence). The CDR3 contains 16 residues.

Points on this clone: Other DNA sequences in this sample translate to the same CDR3. As DNA, the CDR3 is TGCGCCAGCAGCCACGGACTAGCGGGAGGTTACGAGCAGTACTTC. It encodes CASSHGLAGGYEQYF. This chain connects TRBV4-1 to TRBJ2-7, with TRBD2 matching 14 bases. Per the germline V gene, CDR1 is MGHRA and CDR2 is YSYEKL. The junction had 2 bases not matched to a gene; V was cut back by 3 bases and J by 4 bases. The CDR3 covers 15 residues.

The DNA for the CDR3 is TGTGCCAGCAGCCAAGTCGGAGGATCGAACTATGGCTACACCTTC. Translated, it gives CASSQVGGSNYGYTF. This chain joins TRBV14 and TRBJ1-2; no firm D call. Trimming removed 1 base at V and 2 bases at J, with 11 bases between. The CDR3 runs to 15 residues. The V gene's germline CDR1 is SGHDN and CDR2 FVKESK.

This chain connects TRBV27 to TRBJ2-2, with TRBD1 identical over 7 bases. V shed 8 bases, J shed 4 bases, and the junction held 4 bases outside the gene matches. The CDR3 spans 13 residues. The V gene's germline CDR1 is MNHEY and CDR2 SMNVEV (reference sequence). The CDR3 protein is CASRHRGTGELFF. Written as DNA, the CDR3 is TGTGCCAGCCGCCACAGGGGCACCGGGGAGCTGTTTTTT.

This chain connects TRBV7-9 to TRBJ2-2; D is possibly TRBD1 or TRBD2 (6 bases each). This CDR3 region has 17 residues. Trimming stripped 0 bases from V and 0 bases from J, with 11 bases between. Per germline, CDR1 SEHNR and CDR2 FQNEAQ (reference sequence). CDR3 sequence (DNA): TGTGCCAGCAGCTTAGCCGGAGGGGGGACGAACACCGGGGAGCTGTTTTTT. Its protein is CASSLAGGGTNTGELFF.

V and J are TRBV6-1 and TRBJ2-1; perhaps TRBD1 as D (6 bases). V shed 1 base and J shed 9 bases, with 16 bases lying between them. CDR1 and CDR2 (germline): MNHNS, SASEGT. This CDR3 is built from 15 residues. The CDR3 reads CASSEEPGVVAEQFF. CDR3 bases: TGTGCCAGCAGTGAAGAGCCAGGGGTGGTCGCTGAGCAGTTCTTC.

The chain uses TRBV7-9 and TRBJ2-2; D unclear. The CDR3 totals 15 residues. Trimming pared 5 bases from V and 0 bases from J, leaving 10 bases between. Germline CDR1 is SEHNR and CDR2 is FQNEAQ (reference sequence). The CDR3 sequence: CASSPLLANTGELFF. In DNA form, the CDR3 reads TGTGCCAGCAGCCCCCTATTGGCGAACACCGGGGAGCTGTTTTTT.